This entry lists 15 T cell receptor beta chains sequenced from one sample in a study of blood T cell repertoires in COVID-19 (dated by TCRdb to the early 2020s). Receptor libraries were prepared by the immunoSEQ multiplex PCR assay. TCRdb carries this immuneACCESS record with in-frame sequences only. Its versions omit some clonotypes, under half of them owing to an unresolved V gene in the studies checked, with the rest unexplained. The sample contains 370,000 or so clones, more than 70% of them found a single time. The ten largest make up 1.3% of the sample. The sample was PBMCs or T cells enriched from blood (not recorded which). The receptors come from a man younger than 40 who had recovered from COVID-19.

This chain links TRBV7-2 with TRBJ1-2; a possible D gene is TRBD1 (5 bases). Trimming stripped 6 bases from V and 8 bases from J, with 19 bases between. The CDR3 is 14 amino acids. Germline-derived CDR1 and CDR2 are SGHTA and FQGNSA. The CDR3 here is CASRPAGDSRGYTF. The CDR3, as DNA: TGTGCCAGCAGGCCCGCCGGGGACTCGAGAGGCTACACCTTC.

The CDR3 region is CASSLDGEYTF. CDR3 coding DNA: TGTGCCAGCAGCCTAGACGGGGAATACACCTTC. This chain uses TRBV9 with TRBJ1-2; D not certain. Trimming cost V 4 bases and J 11 bases, with 12 bases left between them. This CDR3 spans 11 amino acids. CDR1 and CDR2 (germline): SGDLS, YYNGEE.

The chain is built from TRBV30 and TRBJ2-6; D is ambiguous. The ends were cut back, 2 bases at V and 5 bases at J, with 4 bases in the middle. This CDR3 comprises 12 residues. Germline V CDR1 and CDR2: GTSNPN, SVGIG (reference sequence). The CDR3 DNA reads TGTGCCTGGAGTAGCAGGGCCAACGTCCTGACTTTC. It yields the protein CAWSSRANVLTF.

The chain combines TRBV11-2 with TRBJ1-2, with D perhaps TRBD1 (6 bases). There are 15 residues in the CDR3. Germline CDR1 is SGHAT and CDR2 is FQNNGV. V lost 4 bases, J lost 6 bases, and 18 bases lay in between. For the CDR3, the DNA is TGTGCCAGCAGCTCCCCTCGGAAGGGGGATCATGGCTACACCTTC. This codes for CASSSPRKGDHGYTF.

This clone was found once. The V call is TRBV19, the J call TRBJ2-3, with D tentatively TRBD2 (6 bases). V lost 1 base, J lost 2 bases, and 13 bases lay in between. Germline assignment: CDR1 LNHDA and CDR2 SQIVND (reference sequence). The CDR3 totals 16 residues. Here the CDR3 reads CASSIGGGVITDTQYF. The CDR3 region has the DNA TGTGCCAGTAGTATAGGGGGCGGGGTGATCACAGATACGCAGTATTTT.

The gene calls are TRBV24-1 and TRBJ1-2; D call uncertain. This CDR3 has 16 amino acids. V lost 4 bases to trimming and J lost 8 bases, with 22 bases between them. Germline V CDR1 and CDR2: KGHDR, SFDVKD. The CDR3 protein is CATSDLTNPDGRGYTF. Here the CDR3 DNA reads TGTGCCACCAGTGACCTAACTAACCCCGACGGAAGGGGCTACACCTTC.

The J gene is TRBJ1-1, the V gene TRBV29-1; TRBD1 matches 8 bases. The trim removed 6 bases at V and 5 bases at J, leaving 5 bases unmatched. This CDR3 has 12 amino acids. Germline V gives CDR1 SQVTM, CDR2 ANQGSEA. CDR3 sequence: CSVAGGLTEAFF. In DNA, the CDR3 is TGCAGCGTCGCAGGGGGCTTGACTGAAGCTTTCTTT.

The rearrangement joins TRBV5-6 to TRBJ2-1; 9 nucleotides line up with TRBD1. The germline V gene encodes CDR1 SGHDT and CDR2 YYEEEE. V lost 4 bases to trimming and J lost 10 bases; unmatched junction nucleotides: 12. There are 15 residues in the CDR3. The CDR3 sequence is CASSTPGQGVIEQFF. CDR3 DNA sequence: TGTGCCAGCAGCACCCCGGGACAGGGCGTAATCGAGCAGTTCTTC.

V and J are TRBV27 and TRBJ2-1; D gene unclear. Per germline, CDR1 MNHEY and CDR2 SMNVEV (reference sequence). Trimming cost V 3 bases and J 4 bases, with 7 bases left between them. The CDR3 runs 13 residues. CDR3 amino acids: CASSFNRYNEQFF. CDR3 in DNA: TGTGCCAGCAGTTTCAACAGATACAATGAGCAGTTCTTC.

The CDR3: CASSLDGGGDQETQYF. The CDR3, as DNA: TGCGCCAGCAGCTTGGACGGCGGGGGGGACCAAGAGACCCAGTACTTC. The chain uses TRBV5-1 and TRBJ2-5, with TRBD2 matching 9 bases. The CDR3 consists of 16 residues. Germline CDR1 and CDR2: SGHRS and YFSETQ. Trimming cost V 0 bases and J 0 bases; bases outside gene matches: 3.

This clone is a singleton in its sample. The chain carries TRBV27 and TRBJ1-1; 8 positions agree with TRBD1. The CDR3 loop spans 15 amino acids. The germline V gene encodes CDR1 MNHEY and CDR2 SMNVEV (reference sequence). The V and J ends lost 5 bases and 4 bases, in that order; junction bases with no gene match: 9. CDR3 sequence reads: CASSLDRGMGTEAFF. CDR3 nucleotides: TGTGCCAGCAGTCTAGACAGGGGTATGGGCACTGAAGCTTTCTTT.

On this clone: In the same sample, other DNA sequences code for this CDR3. The CDR3 region is CASRPGGSSGYTEAFF. The CDR3 DNA reads as TGTGCCAGCCGGCCGGGGGGCTCATCAGGATACACTGAAGCTTTCTTT. The chain has TRBV10-3 and TRBJ1-1; the D gene is possibly TRBD1 (6 bases). The germline V and J ends were trimmed by 10 bases and 3 bases, with 24 bases remaining between them. Per germline, CDR1 ENHRY and CDR2 SYGVKD. The CDR3 is made up of 16 amino acids.

This sequence joins TRBV4-1 and TRBJ2-5, with a possible D match to TRBD2 (6 bases). V gave up 5 bases and J gave up 0 bases, with 10 bases separating them. Germline V gene lookup returns CDR1 MGHRA and CDR2 YSYEKL. CDR3 length: 14 amino acids. The CDR3 nucleotides are TGCGCCAGCAGCGAGCTAGCGTACCAAGAGACCCAGTACTTC. It specifies CASSELAYQETQYF.

The V gene is TRBV4-1, the J gene TRBJ1-2; the D gene is possibly TRBD1 (5 bases). Trimming shortened V by 4 bases and J by 4 bases, and 19 bases separated the two germline ends. The germline V gene has CDR1 MGHRA and CDR2 YSYEKL. The CDR3 has 16 amino acids. The CDR3 here is CASSRVPSGEGYGYTF. The CDR3 coding sequence is TGCGCCAGCAGCCGGGTGCCCTCGGGGGAAGGCTATGGCTACACCTTC.

This chain joins TRBV7-9 and TRBJ2-2; D might be TRBD2 (7 bases). Trimming cost V 8 bases and J 3 bases, with 22 bases left between them. The CDR3 has 17 residues. Germline V gene data show CDR1 as SEHNR and CDR2 as FQNEAQ (reference sequence). The CDR3 DNA follows: TGTGCCAGCCTTGCTTTATGGGGGGGCTACGACACCGGGGAGCTGTTTTTT. This codes for CASLALWGGYDTGELFF.